A selection of T cell receptor beta chains follows, all from one sample in a study of blood T cell repertoires in COVID-19. The method was immunoSEQ multiplex PCR; TCRdb's version includes in-frame clones alone and lacks a portion of them. The profile shows about 110,000 clones, over 65% of them singletons. Sequencing used peripheral blood. These TCRs come from a woman in her sixties or seventies with acute or convalescent COVID-19. CDR3s include the opening cysteine and the closing phenylalanine or tryptophan. D genes are given only for firm matches. Size is stated for part of the rows, as once, few or many counts, or as a class when the clone is expanded.

d_gene	abundance	v_gene	j_gene	CDR3nt	CDR3aa
TRBD1	NA	TRBV11-2	TRBJ1-2	TGTGCCAGCAGCTCTTACCGGGACAGGGGGCATGGCTACACCTTC	CASSSYRDRGHGYTF
NA	NA	TRBV6-6	TRBJ2-7	TGTGCCAGCAGTTACAAGGGAGACTCCTACGAGCAGTACTTC	CASSYKGDSYEQYF
NA	NA	TRBV7-2	TRBJ1-1	TGTGCCAGCAACCTACAGGCCCACATGAACACTGAAGCTTTCTTT	CASNLQAHMNTEAFF
NA	NA	TRBV19	TRBJ1-1	TGTGCCACCCGGGGACTGAACATGAACACTGAAGCTTTCTTT	CATRGLNMNTEAFF
NA	NA	TRBV9	TRBJ1-2	TGTGCCAGCAGCGTAACCCAGAAAGGGGGAGCCGGCTATGGCTACACCTTC	CASSVTQKGGAGYGYTF
NA	NA	TRBV10-3	TRBJ2-1	TGTGCCATTAAACGAGACAATGAGCAGTTCTTC	CAIKRDNEQFF
TRBD2	NA	TRBV2	TRBJ2-1	TGTGCCAGCAGTGAATCGGGACTAGCCTATAATGAGCAGTTCTTC	CASSESGLAYNEQFF
NA	few	TRBV5-4	TRBJ1-2	TGTGCCAGCAGCTCAGAGGCCCGAAACTATGGCTACACCTTC	CASSSEARNYGYTF
NA	NA	TRBV7-2	TRBJ1-1	TGTGCCAGCAGCCCCTCACCCGCACAGGGAGCCACTGAAGCTTTCTTT	CASSPSPAQGATEAFF
TRBD2	once	TRBV3-1/TRBV3-2	TRBJ2-4	TGTGCCAGCAGCCCTACGACTAGCGGGGGAACGGGAAACATTCAGTACTTC	CASSPTTSGGTGNIQYF
TRBD1	few	TRBV15	TRBJ1-4	TGTGCCACCAGCAGAGACGCCGGACAGGGTCGCGATGAAAAACTGTTTTTT	CATSRDAGQGRDEKLFF
NA	few	TRBV28	TRBJ1-3	TGTGCCAGCAGGGGGACGACAGGCCGTTCTGGAAACACCATATATTTT	CASRGTTGRSGNTIYF
NA	NA	TRBV4-3	TRBJ1-2	TGCGCCAGCAGCCAAGACGTTAACTATGGCTACACCTTC	CASSQDVNYGYTF
NA	NA	TRBV3-1/TRBV3-2	TRBJ2-1	TGTGCCAGCAGCCAAGATCGAGGGGGGGCGAGGTGGAATGAGCAGTTCTTC	CASSQDRGGARWNEQFF
NA	once	TRBV30	TRBJ2-2	TGTGCCTGGAGAGCTGAGAACACCGGGGAGCTGTTTTTT	CAWRAENTGELFF
NA	NA	TRBV6-5	TRBJ1-2	TGTGCCAGCCTAGAAGGGGATGGCTACACCTTC	CASLEGDGYTF